These 27 T cell receptor beta chains were all obtained from the same sample, sequenced in a study of shared clonotypes between healthy human individuals. TCRdb keeps only in-frame clones here, not all; method: immunoSEQ multiplex PCR. Here the sample spans about 990,000 clones, roughly 74% being singletons. Material for sequencing was memory CD4+ T cells from PBMCs. Regarding subset: CD45RA-negative fraction. The source is a man younger than 30 in good health. Some clones in this sample may be carry-over from other donors' samples.

This clone was observed a handful of times. The DNA of the CDR3 is TGTGCCAGCAGCCCCACAGGGGGCAACACAGATACGCAGTATTTT. As protein: CASSPTGGNTDTQYF. The chain combines TRBV11-2 with TRBJ2-3; 9 nucleotides agree with TRBD1. V shed 5 bases and J 2 bases; nucleotides not matched to a gene: 5. Germline V gene sequence: CDR1 SGHAT, CDR2 FQNNGV. There are 15 residues in the CDR3.

The chain employs TRBV6-5 and TRBJ2-1; D unclear. This CDR3 is 13 amino acids long. The germline gives CDR1 MNHEY, CDR2 SVGAGI. Trimming left V 4 bases short and J 4 bases short, with 8 bases between. The CDR3 is CASSLDLYNEQFF. CDR3 sequence (DNA): TGTGCCAGCAGTTTAGACCTGTACAATGAGCAGTTCTTC.

The chain couples TRBV4-1 to TRBJ1-2, with D perhaps matching TRBD1 (5 bases). Trimming pared 1 base from V and 0 bases from J, leaving 15 bases between. The germline CDR1 and CDR2 sequences are MGHRA and YSYEKL. This CDR3 spans 17 amino acids. The CDR3, as DNA: TGCGCCAGCAGCCAAGCAGTTACCGCGGGGGCTAACTATGGCTACACCTTC. Its protein is CASSQAVTAGANYGYTF.

Details on this clone: A much larger clone is a single base away; this may be a read error. This sample also contains other DNA sequences that code for the same CDR3. V gene TRBV7-2 combines with J gene TRBJ1-1; D call uncertain. Trimming removed 2 bases from V and 3 bases from J, with 7 bases in between. CDR1 is SGHTA, CDR2 FQGNSA, per germline. This CDR3 has 13 amino acids. For the CDR3, the DNA is TGTGCCAGCAGCTTACATAGAGACACTGAAGCTTTCTTT. It yields the protein CASSLHRDTEAFF.

The chain employs TRBV6-1 and TRBJ2-7; 8 bases are a match to TRBD2. The CDR3 totals 14 residues. Trimming at V came to 7 bases and at J to 0 bases, leaving 5 bases not matched to a gene. Germline loops: CDR1 MNHNS, CDR2 SASEGT. The CDR3 DNA reads TGTGCCAGCATTATTCTAGCGGGCTCCTACGAGCAGTACTTC. It translates to CASIILAGSYEQYF.

This chain joins TRBV5-1 and TRBJ2-3; TRBD1 matches at 7 bases. Germline V lookup: CDR1 SGHRS, CDR2 YFSETQ. J gave up 2 bases and V 1 base, and 4 bases lay outside the gene matches. This CDR3 has 15 amino acids. CDR3 residues: CASSLTGQNTDTQYF. CDR3 nucleotide sequence: TGCGCCAGCAGCTTGACGGGACAGAACACAGATACGCAGTATTTT.

This chain uses TRBV18 with TRBJ2-1; the match to TRBD2 covers 8 bases. The germline CDR1 and CDR2 sequences are KGHSH and LQKENI. J was trimmed by 8 bases and V by 4 bases; bases with no gene match: 7. The CDR3 sequence is 14 residues long. CDR3 protein: CASSLKRESHEQFF. The DNA for the CDR3 is TGTGCCAGCTCACTCAAGCGGGAGTCTCATGAGCAGTTCTTC.

This clone was seen once. The chain links TRBV5-1 to TRBJ1-5; a weak D match, TRBD1 (6 bases). Trimming removed 3 bases at V and 4 bases at J, with 14 bases between. Germline lookup yields CDR1 SGHRS and CDR2 YFSETQ. This CDR3 is 15 amino acids long. For the CDR3, the DNA is TGCGCCAGCAGCTCGACCGGGACACCGAATCAGCCCCAGCATTTT. Protein sequence: CASSSTGTPNQPQHF.

The chain uses TRBV2 and TRBJ2-3; no definite D call. CDR1 is SNHLY and CDR2 is FYNNEI in the germline V gene. The CDR3 is made up of 11 amino acids. The germline V and J ends were trimmed by 10 bases and 5 bases, with 10 bases remaining between them. CDR3 in DNA: TGTGCCACCAAGCAGCGAGATACGCAGTATTTT. Amino acids: CATKQRDTQYF.

This chain uses TRBV30 with TRBJ1-1; D possibly corresponds to TRBD1 (5 bases). Germline V CDR1 and CDR2: GTSNPN, SVGIG (reference sequence). This CDR3 region has 13 residues. V was clipped by 2 bases and J by 5 bases, with 12 bases between them. This chain's CDR3 is CAWSSGWGTEAFF. CDR3 bases: TGTGCCTGGAGTTCGGGGTGGGGGACTGAAGCTTTCTTT.

This clone was detected once. The rearrangement joins TRBV19 to TRBJ2-5, with D unclear. Germline V gene data show CDR1 as LNHDA and CDR2 as SQIVND (reference sequence). The CDR3 has 11 amino acids. V gave up 6 bases and J gave up 4 bases, with 6 bases separating them. CDR3 in amino acids: CASRVGETQYF. The DNA of the CDR3 is TGTGCCAGTAGGGTCGGAGAGACCCAGTACTTC.

The J gene is TRBJ2-7, the V gene TRBV6-1; 9 bases map to TRBD1. V lost 6 bases and J lost 0; bases outside the gene matches: 3. There are 14 residues in the CDR3. Germline CDR1 and CDR2: MNHNS and SASEGT. CDR3 region: CASRGQGSSYEQYF. In DNA, the CDR3 is TGTGCCAGCAGAGGACAGGGGAGCTCCTACGAGCAGTACTTC.

The chain has TRBV28 and TRBJ2-2, with TRBD2 matching 11 bases. J lost 4 bases, V lost 4 bases, and 11 bases had no gene match. This CDR3 has 18 residues. Germline V CDR1 and CDR2: MDHEN, SYDVKM. CDR3 nucleotides: TGTGCCAGCAGTTCAAACCCTACTAGCGGGAGATTCACCGGGGAGCTGTTTTTT. It translates to CASSSNPTSGRFTGELFF.

CDR3: CASSIDRGLITGELFF. The CDR3, as DNA: TGTGCCAGTAGTATCGACAGGGGGCTGATTACCGGGGAGCTGTTTTTT. The V gene is TRBV19, the J gene TRBJ2-2, with 10 nucleotides matching TRBD1. V was clipped by 3 bases and J by 5 bases; unmatched bases: 6. CDR3 length: 16 amino acids. Looked up from germline, CDR1 is LNHDA and CDR2 is SQIVND (reference sequence).

The rearrangement joins TRBV6-5 to TRBJ2-7; tentatively, D is TRBD1 (5 bases). This CDR3 region has 12 residues. The germline gives CDR1 MNHEY, CDR2 SVGAGI. Trimming removed 6 bases from V and 3 bases from J, with 9 bases in between. The CDR3: CASRDTGYEQYF. The CDR3 bases are TGTGCCAGCAGAGATACAGGCTACGAGCAGTACTTC.

V usage is TRBV7-8 and J usage is TRBJ2-7; D ambiguous. V was pared by 0 bases and J by 3 bases, with 6 bases between. The germline CDR1 and CDR2 sequences are SGHVS and FQNEAQ. This CDR3 contains 13 residues. The CDR3 sequence is CASSLASYYEQYF. The CDR3 bases are TGTGCCAGCAGCTTAGCTTCCTACTACGAGCAGTACTTC.

This sequence joins TRBV5-1 and TRBJ2-3; a possible D gene is TRBD2 (6 bases). CDR3 length: 14 amino acids. With 5 bases removed from V and 10 bases from J, the gap between germline ends came to 20 bases. Germline-derived CDR1 and CDR2 are SGHRS and YFSETQ. The CDR3 spells CASRRLLGGPAQYF. The CDR3 bases are TGCGCCAGCAGAAGGCTGCTGGGAGGACCAGCGCAGTATTTT.

This clone showed up just a few times. The chain is built from TRBV5-6 and TRBJ1-6; no definite D call. Per germline, CDR1 SGHDT and CDR2 YYEEEE. V was cut by 2 bases and J by 8 bases, with 11 bases left in between. The CDR3 contains 14 residues. The CDR3 sequence: CASSLGTAYSPLHF. The CDR3 DNA reads TGTGCCAGCAGCTTAGGTACTGCCTATTCACCCCTCCACTTT.

V usage is TRBV28 and J usage is TRBJ1-4, with D hard to call. The CDR3 consists of 12 residues. Germline V gives CDR1 MDHEN, CDR2 SYDVKM. Trimming stripped 11 bases from V and 7 bases from J, with 14 bases between. The DNA of the CDR3 is TGTGCCTGCAATAAGCTAGGTGAAAAACTGTTTTTT. Its translation: CACNKLGEKLFF.

The V gene is TRBV27, the J gene TRBJ2-1; 7 bases map to TRBD2. The length of the CDR3 is 16 residues. The J segment lost 1 base and the V segment lost 5 bases, leaving 8 bases of the junction unmatched. Per germline, CDR1 MNHEY and CDR2 SMNVEV (reference sequence). CDR3 in amino acids: CASSRDYLLSYNEQFF. CDR3 bases: TGTGCCAGCAGTAGGGACTATCTACTTTCCTACAATGAGCAGTTCTTC.

This clone has only a few counts. The chain combines TRBV5-4 with TRBJ1-3; D call uncertain. Trimming shortened V by 0 bases and J by 0 bases, and 10 bases separated the two germline ends. Germline CDR1 and CDR2: SGHNT and YYREEE (reference sequence). There are 16 residues in the CDR3. Here the CDR3 reads CASSLDGPASGNTIYF. The DNA of the CDR3 is TGTGCCAGCAGCTTGGACGGGCCGGCCTCTGGAAACACCATATATTTT. The full variable domain, in which reference TRBV5-4 and TRBJ1-3 provide the parts outside the CDR3, is ETGVTQSPTHLIKTRGQQVTLRCSSQSGHNTVSWYQQALGQGPQFIFQYYREEENGRGNFPPRFSGLQFPNYSSELNVNALELDDSALYLCASSLDGPASGNTIYFGEGSWLTVV.

V gene TRBV5-1 combines with J gene TRBJ1-5; no definite D call. The germline gives CDR1 SGHRS, CDR2 YFSETQ. V was pared by 4 bases and J by 0 bases, with 8 bases between. The CDR3 sequence is 14 residues long. The DNA of the CDR3 is TGCGCCAGCAGCCCGGATTATAGCAATCAGCCCCAGCATTTT. Its protein is CASSPDYSNQPQHF.

This rearrangement joins TRBV7-6 to TRBJ2-3, with a weak D call TRBD1 (6 bases). This CDR3 has 14 residues. V was cut by 5 bases and J by 4 bases, with 13 bases left in between. CDR1 is SGHVS, CDR2 FNYEAQ, per germline. DNA for the CDR3: TGTGCCAGCAGCCCCGGACAGACCCCAGATACGCAGTATTTT. This sequence encodes CASSPGQTPDTQYF.

The genes are TRBV5-6 and TRBJ2-3; D not certain. Germline assignment: CDR1 SGHDT and CDR2 YYEEEE. This CDR3 is built from 14 residues. Trimming shortened V by 0 bases and J by 6 bases, and 11 bases separated the two germline ends. CDR3 loop: CASSLAQATDTQYF. DNA for the CDR3: TGTGCCAGCAGCTTGGCGCAAGCCACGGATACGCAGTATTTT. Complete variable domain (other parts from reference TRBV5-6 and TRBJ2-3): DAGVTQSPTHLIKTRGQQVTLRCSPKSGHDTVSWYQQALGQGPQFIFQYYEEEERQRGNFPDRFSGHQFPNYSSELNVNALLLGDSALYLCASSLAQATDTQYFGPGTRLTVL.

The chain is built from TRBV9 and TRBJ2-2; D is unclear. The CDR3 consists of 15 residues. CDR1 and CDR2 from the germline V gene are SGDLS and YYNGEE. Trimming stripped 4 bases from V and 0 bases from J, with 10 bases between. The CDR3 protein is CASSIRYPNTGELFF. The CDR3 DNA is TGTGCCAGCAGCATCCGATATCCGAACACCGGGGAGCTGTTTTTT.

The chain recombines TRBV5-3 with TRBJ1-2; TRBD1 might be the D (6 bases). TRBV5-3 is classed as an ORF, of uncertain function. The CDR3 has 15 residues. With 4 bases removed from V and 14 bases from J, the gap between germline ends came to 27 bases. In nucleotides, the CDR3 is TGTGCCAGAAGCCACAACAAAAGGACAGCCCCACCTAAAACCTTC. This translates into CARSHNKRTAPPKTF.

This chain joins TRBV12-5 and TRBJ1-1; D call uncertain. Germline CDR1 reads LGHNT; CDR2 reads FRNRAP. The CDR3 sequence is 11 residues long. Deletions cut 3 bases from V and 5 bases from J, with 4 bases between. CDR3 in DNA: TGTGCTAGTGGTTTTGGGACTGAAGCTTTCTTT. It yields the protein CASGFGTEAFF.